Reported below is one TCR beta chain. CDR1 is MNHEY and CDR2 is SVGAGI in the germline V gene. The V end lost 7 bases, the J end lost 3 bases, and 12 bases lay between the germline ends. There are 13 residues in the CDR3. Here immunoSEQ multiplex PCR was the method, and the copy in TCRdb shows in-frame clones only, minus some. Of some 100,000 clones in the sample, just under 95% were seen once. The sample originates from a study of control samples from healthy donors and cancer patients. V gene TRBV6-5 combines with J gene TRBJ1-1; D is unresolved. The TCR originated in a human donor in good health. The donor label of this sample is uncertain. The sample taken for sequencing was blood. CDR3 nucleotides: TGTGCCAGCAAGGTCCGGTTGGACACTGAAGCTTTCTTT. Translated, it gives CASKVRLDTEAFF.